This T cell receptor (beta chain) is from a study of T cell changes during pregnancy in multiple sclerosis. Germline V gene sequence: CDR1 LGHNA, CDR2 YSLEER. V lost 5 bases and J 1 base, leaving 8 bases between the germline ends. The length of the CDR3 is 13 residues. Profiled with immunoSEQ multiplex PCR; TCRdb holds only in-frame clones, not every one. The data show 79,000 or so clones, approximately 89% seen once. This specimen consisted of peripheral blood, obtained in the first trimester of pregnancy. This sequence was found in a female donor in good health, enrolled as a control in a pregnancy study. This chain uses TRBV4-3 with TRBJ1-1; D is ambiguous. The CDR3 bases are TGCGCCAGCAGCAGGTACAGGAACACTGAAGCTTTCTTT. Protein product: CASSRYRNTEAFF.